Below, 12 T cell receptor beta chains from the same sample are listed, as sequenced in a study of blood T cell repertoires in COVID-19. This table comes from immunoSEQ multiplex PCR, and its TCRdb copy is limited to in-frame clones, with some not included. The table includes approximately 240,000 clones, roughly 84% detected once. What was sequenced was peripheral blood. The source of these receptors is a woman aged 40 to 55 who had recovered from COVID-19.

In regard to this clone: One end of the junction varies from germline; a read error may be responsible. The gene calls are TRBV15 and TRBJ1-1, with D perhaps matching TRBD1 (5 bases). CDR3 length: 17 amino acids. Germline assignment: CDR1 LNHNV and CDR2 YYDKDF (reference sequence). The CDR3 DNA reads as TGTGCCACCAGCCGAGACTTTTTGGCGGGGGGGAACACTGAAGCTTTCTTT. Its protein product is CATSRDFLAGGNTEAFF.

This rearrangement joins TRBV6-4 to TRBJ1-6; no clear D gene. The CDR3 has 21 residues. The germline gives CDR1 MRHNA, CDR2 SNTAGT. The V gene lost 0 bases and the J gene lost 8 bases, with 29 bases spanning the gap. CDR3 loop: CASSDSREVSGLEFWYSPLHF. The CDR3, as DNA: TGTGCCAGCAGTGACTCCCGGGAAGTCTCGGGTTTAGAGTTCTGGTATTCACCCCTCCACTTT.

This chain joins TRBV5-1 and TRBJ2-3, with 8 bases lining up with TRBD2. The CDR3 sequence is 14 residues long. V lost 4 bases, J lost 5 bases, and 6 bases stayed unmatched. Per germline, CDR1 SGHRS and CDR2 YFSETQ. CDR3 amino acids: CASSPSGGLDTQYF. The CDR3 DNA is TGCGCCAGCAGCCCAAGCGGGGGACTAGATACGCAGTATTTT.

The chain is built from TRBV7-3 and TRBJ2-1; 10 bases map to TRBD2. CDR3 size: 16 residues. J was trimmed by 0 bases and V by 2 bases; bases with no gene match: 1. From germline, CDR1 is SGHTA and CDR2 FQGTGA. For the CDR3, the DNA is TGTGCCAGCAGCTTATCTAGCGGGGGCTCCTACAATGAGCAGTTCTTC. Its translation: CASSLSSGGSYNEQFF.

This CDR3 reads CASSDRGLFQAFF. The CDR3, as DNA: TGTGCCAGCAGCGACAGGGGGCTATTTCAAGCTTTCTTT. The chain combines TRBV12-3 or TRBV12-4 with TRBJ1-1; 10 bases fit TRBD1. The CDR3 loop spans 13 amino acids. J gave up 9 bases and V 6 bases, and 7 bases lay outside the gene matches.

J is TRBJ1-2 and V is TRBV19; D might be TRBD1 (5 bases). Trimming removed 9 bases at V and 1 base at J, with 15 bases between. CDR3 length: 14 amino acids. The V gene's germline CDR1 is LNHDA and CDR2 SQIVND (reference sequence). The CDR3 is CASKTGSRNYGYTF. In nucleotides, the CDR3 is TGTGCCAGCAAAACAGGTTCCCGTAACTATGGCTACACCTTC.

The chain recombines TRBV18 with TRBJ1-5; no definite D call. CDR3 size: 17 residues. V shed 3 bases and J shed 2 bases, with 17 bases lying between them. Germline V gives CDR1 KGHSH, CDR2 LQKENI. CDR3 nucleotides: TGTGCCAGCTCACCGTTCAGTTCGGGGAAGGGCAATCAGCCCCAGCATTTT. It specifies CASSPFSSGKGNQPQHF.

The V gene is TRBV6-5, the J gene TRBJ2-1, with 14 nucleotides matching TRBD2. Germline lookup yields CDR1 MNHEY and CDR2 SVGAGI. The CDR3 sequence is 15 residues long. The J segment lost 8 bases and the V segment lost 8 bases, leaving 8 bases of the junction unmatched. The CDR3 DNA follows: TGTGCCAGCCATCCGGGACTAGCGGGGGTACATGAGCAGTTCTTC. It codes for CASHPGLAGVHEQFF.

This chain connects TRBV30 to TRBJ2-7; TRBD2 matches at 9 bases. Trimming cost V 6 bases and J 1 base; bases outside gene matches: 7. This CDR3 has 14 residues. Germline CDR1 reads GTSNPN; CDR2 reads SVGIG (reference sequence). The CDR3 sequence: CACNLAGRSYEQYF. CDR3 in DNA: TGTGCCTGTAACCTAGCGGGGAGATCCTACGAGCAGTACTTC.

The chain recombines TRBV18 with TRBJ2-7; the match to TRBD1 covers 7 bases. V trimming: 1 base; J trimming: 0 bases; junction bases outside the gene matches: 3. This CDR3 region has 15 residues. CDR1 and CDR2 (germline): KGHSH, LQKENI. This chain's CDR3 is CASSPRDRSSYEQYF. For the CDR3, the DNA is TGTGCCAGCTCACCACGGGACAGATCCTCCTACGAGCAGTACTTC.

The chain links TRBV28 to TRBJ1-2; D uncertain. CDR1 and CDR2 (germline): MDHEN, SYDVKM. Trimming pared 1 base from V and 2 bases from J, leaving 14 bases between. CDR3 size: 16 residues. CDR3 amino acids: CASSLSPIEGNYGYTF. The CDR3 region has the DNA TGTGCCAGCAGTTTATCCCCCATAGAGGGAAACTATGGCTACACCTTC.

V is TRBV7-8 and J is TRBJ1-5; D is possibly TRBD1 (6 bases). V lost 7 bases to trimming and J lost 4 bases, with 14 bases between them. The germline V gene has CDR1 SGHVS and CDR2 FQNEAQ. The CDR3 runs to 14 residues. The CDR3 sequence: CASNPGTPNQPQHF. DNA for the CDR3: TGTGCCAGCAACCCCGGGACACCGAATCAGCCCCAGCATTTT.